This TCR beta chain is from a study of T cells after yellow fever vaccination. Overall study findings and caveats: From the bulk population, abundant clonotypes could contaminate and appear within FACS-sorted repertoires.

This CDR3 region has 12 residues. TCRdb analysed the 5' RACE reads with MiXCR anew, one entry per CDR3 protein. The sample has some 420,000 distinct CDR3 sequences, approximately 19% seen once. As to this clonotype: Its antigen is not identified. At one end, the junction sequence differs from germline, possibly due to a read error.

The rearrangement joins TRBV23-1 to TRBJ2-7, with no clear D. TRBV23-1 is identified as an open reading frame with a role that is uncertain. Specimen: PBMCs, collected before the yellow fever booster vaccination. The TCR was taken from a man younger than 30 who received the YFV17D yellow fever vaccine. The chain's CDR3 is CASSSITYEQYF. Here the CDR3 DNA reads TGTGCCAGCAGCTCAATCACCTACGAGCAGTACTTC.